Listed below are T cell receptor beta chains from one sample, sequenced in a study of blood T cells in healthy people across ages. TCRdb re-called the 5' RACE reads with MiXCR, one entry per CDR3 protein. The sample contains about 1,600,000 distinct CDR3 sequences, roughly 40% of which appear only once. Sequencing used blood. The receptor set was obtained from a woman between 18 and 29 years old in good health. Both conserved end residues are part of each CDR3. A D gene is named only where the DNA matches it firmly. Only part of the rows carry a size: once, few, many, or a class if the clone is expanded.

clone_size j_call cdr3_length d_call v_call cdr3_aa cdr3_nt
few TRBJ2-1 11 - TRBV29-1 CSVDPGPEQFF TGCAGCGTTGATCCGGGGCCCGAGCAGTTCTTC
many TRBJ2-1 15 TRBD2 TRBV3-1 CASSRLAASYNEQFF TGTGCCAGCAGCCGGCTAGCGGCCTCCTACAATGAGCAGTTCTTC
- TRBJ1-6 12 - TRBV27 CASSNYNSPLHF TGTGCCAGCAGCAACTATAATTCACCCCTCCACTTT
many TRBJ1-1 15 TRBD1 TRBV4-1 CASSLAVRTGVEAFF TGCGCCAGCAGCCTAGCTGTCCGGACAGGGGTTGAAGCTTTCTTT
few TRBJ2-7 14 - TRBV6-4 CASTSGARNYEQYF TGTGCCAGCACTTCGGGGGCGCGTAACTACGAGCAGTACTTC
few TRBJ1-5 17 TRBD1 TRBV28 CASSFYAGGEGNQPQHF TGTGCCAGCAGTTTTTACGCAGGGGGCGAGGGCAATCAGCCCCAGCATTTT
- TRBJ2-1 15 TRBD2 TRBV4-1 CASSLTSGAPNEQFF TGCGCCAGCAGCTTAACTAGCGGGGCTCCCAATGAGCAGTTCTTC
- TRBJ2-7 14 - TRBV28 CASSPQGFLYEQYF TGTGCCAGCAGCCCACAGGGATTCTTATACGAGCAGTACTTC
- TRBJ2-7 13 - TRBV20-1 CSAPASNPYEQYF TGCAGTGCTCCAGCTAGTAATCCCTACGAGCAGTACTTC
many TRBJ1-2 12 - TRBV20-1 CSARGGIYGYTF TGCAGCGCACGGGGGGGGATCTATGGCTACACCTTC
few TRBJ1-2 12 - TRBV25-1 CASSVTGNGYTF TGTGCCAGCAGTGTGACCGGAAATGGCTACACCTTC
- TRBJ2-3 13 - TRBV20-1 CSAREAGSDTQYF TGCAGTGCTAGAGAGGCAGGGTCAGATACGCAGTATTTT
- TRBJ2-3 15 TRBD2 TRBV6-1 CASSELAETTDTQYF TGTGCCAGCAGTGAACTAGCGGAGACCACAGATACGCAGTATTTT
- TRBJ1-5 14 - TRBV30 CAWSGQVYNQPQHF TGTGCCTGGAGTGGCCAGGTCTACAATCAGCCCCAGCATTTT
few TRBJ1-6 18 TRBD1 TRBV20-1 CSARKVTRDSPRDSPLHF TGCAGTGCTAGAAAGGTGACCCGGGACAGTCCTCGGGATTCACCCCTCCACTTT
few TRBJ2-3 15 - TRBV5-5 CASSLFAGNDDTQYF TGTGCCAGCAGCTTGTTTGCAGGGAATGACGATACGCAGTATTTT
- TRBJ2-7 17 - TRBV12-3/TRBV12-4 CASSLGWGRTRNNEQYF TGTGCCAGCAGTTTAGGTTGGGGGCGGACTAGAAACAATGAGCAGTACTTC
- TRBJ2-1 18 - TRBV6-5 CASSSRFLRGAVYNEQFF TGTGCCAGCAGTTCCCGGTTTTTGAGGGGGGCGGTATACAATGAGCAGTTCTTC
once TRBJ2-3 14 TRBD2 TRBV29-1 CSVSLAGDADTQYF TGCAGCGTTTCACTAGCGGGGGACGCAGATACGCAGTATTTT
few TRBJ1-6 17 - TRBV6-1 CASRKGRGGSYNSPLHF TGTGCCAGCAGAAAGGGACGCGGGGGCTCCTATAATTCACCCCTCCACTTT
few TRBJ1-1 16 - TRBV5-1 CASSPNGGGRNTEAFF TGCGCCAGCAGCCCGAACGGGGGCGGACGGAACACTGAAGCTTTCTTT
few TRBJ2-1 17 TRBD1 TRBV11-2 CASSLADRLGVYNEQFF TGTGCCAGCAGCTTAGCGGACAGGCTTGGGGTTTACAATGAGCAGTTCTTC
few TRBJ2-5 15 TRBD2 TRBV12-3/TRBV12-4 CASTSTSGAEEEQYF TGTGCCAGCACCTCGACTAGCGGGGCCGAGGAGGAGCAGTACTTC
few TRBJ2-1 14 - TRBV28 CASTPVRVGNEQFF TGTGCCAGCACCCCCGTCCGGGTCGGCAATGAGCAGTTCTTC
- TRBJ2-1 16 TRBD1 TRBV12-3/TRBV12-4 CAGRGPGTGGNNEQFF TGTGCCGGCAGAGGGCCCGGGACAGGGGGTAACAATGAGCAGTTCTTC
- TRBJ2-5 15 - TRBV11-2 CASTPPLVGKETQYF TGTGCCAGCACCCCCCCGCTCGTAGGGAAAGAGACCCAGTACTTC
- TRBJ2-3 16 - TRBV15 CATSRAPVLSTDTQYF TGTGCCACCAGCAGAGCCCCAGTCCTAAGCACAGATACGCAGTATTTT
- TRBJ2-5 16 TRBD2 TRBV28 CASSLGGTSGYNEQYF TGTGCCAGCAGTTTAGGAGGGACTAGCGGATACAATGAGCAGTACTTC
few TRBJ2-7 17 TRBD1 TRBV27 CASSLLLDRGRTNEQYF TGTGCCAGCAGTTTACTTTTGGACAGGGGGCGAACGAACGAGCAGTACTTC
few TRBJ2-7 16 - TRBV27 CASSSAGTGTSYEQYF TGTGCCAGCAGTTCCGCCGGGACGGGGACCTCCTACGAGCAGTACTTC